This entry lists 9 T cell receptor beta chains sequenced from one sample in a study of T cell repertoires in cytomegalovirus infection. The antigens of these receptors remain unknown. One entry per CDR3 protein results from TCRdb running MiXCR on the reads. The table includes approximately 990,000 distinct CDR3 sequences, approximately 31% detected once. The sample here was cultured CD8+ T cells from PBMCs, taken from culture after CMV antigen stimulation. The receptor source for this set is a human donor in good health (CMV status not recorded). Some clones in this sample may be carry-over from other donors' samples.

This clonotype was detected only a few times. The V and J genes are TRBV4-1 and TRBJ1-1; a possible D gene is TRBD1 (5 bases). From germline, CDR1 is MGHRA and CDR2 YSYEKL. Deletions cut 0 bases from V and 4 bases from J, with 12 bases between. This CDR3 has 15 residues. Written as DNA, the CDR3 is TGCGCCAGCAGCCAAGATTCGGGGCCTACCACTGAAGCTTTCTTT. Translation: CASSQDSGPTTEAFF.

CDR3 DNA sequence: TGTGCCACCACCCTGTTTAGGAGCTCCTACAATGAGCAGTTCTTC. Translating it yields CATTLFRSSYNEQFF. The rearrangement links TRBV24-1 to TRBJ2-1; D gene uncertain. Germline values: CDR1 KGHDR, CDR2 SFDVKD. V lost 8 bases, J lost 0 bases, and 13 bases lay in between. This CDR3 has 15 residues.

This clonotype was observed a few times. CDR3 DNA: TGTGCCAGCAGCTTAGGACACAGGACCAACTATGGCTACACCTTC. Its protein is CASSLGHRTNYGYTF. This sequence joins TRBV11-2 and TRBJ1-2, with TRBD1 as a possible D gene (5 bases). The CDR3 extends over 15 amino acids. V shed 1 base and J shed 2 bases, with 11 bases lying between them. Germline CDR1 and CDR2: SGHAT and FQNNGV.

This chain links TRBV12-3 or TRBV12-4 with TRBJ1-1; D is unresolved. This CDR3 is 12 amino acids long. V was shortened by 3 bases and J by 9 bases, with 11 bases between the two germline ends. This CDR3 is CASSLVLGKAFF. The DNA for the CDR3 is TGTGCCAGCAGTTTGGTTCTGGGGAAAGCTTTCTTT.

Ten or more counts support this clonotype. The chain couples TRBV7-2 to TRBJ2-3; TRBD2 might be the D (6 bases). Trimming took off 8 bases at V and 3 bases at J, with 12 bases between the two ends. The CDR3 spans 13 residues. Germline V gives CDR1 SGHTA, CDR2 FQGNSA. CDR3 DNA sequence: TGTGCCAGCCGCTGGGGGGTGACAGATACGCAGTATTTT. This gives the protein CASRWGVTDTQYF.

The CDR3 DNA follows: TGTGCCAGCACATTGACAGCGTCCGAGTTAATACCCCTCCACTTT. It specifies CASTLTASELIPLHF. The chain has TRBV6-5 and TRBJ1-6, with D possibly matching TRBD1 (5 bases). The CDR3 totals 15 residues. V lost 7 bases and J lost 12, with 22 bases in between. The V gene's germline CDR1 is MNHEY and CDR2 SVGAGI.

The genes are TRBV4-1 and TRBJ1-1; D is perhaps TRBD1 (6 bases). CDR3 length: 16 residues. CDR1 and CDR2 (germline): MGHRA, YSYEKL. V lost 3 bases and J 0 bases, leaving 14 bases between the germline ends. The CDR3 loop reads CASSQVNGQMNTEAFF. CDR3 nucleotides: TGCGCCAGCAGCCAGGTAAACGGACAGATGAACACTGAAGCTTTCTTT.

CDR3 amino acids: CASRPISGRDRNIQYF. Written as DNA, the CDR3 is TGTGCCAGCAGGCCCATCAGTGGCCGGGACAGAAACATTCAGTACTTC. The chain recombines TRBV7-8 with TRBJ2-4; 7 nucleotides align to TRBD1. CDR1 and CDR2 from the germline V gene are SGHVS and FQNEAQ. The CDR3 sequence is 16 residues long. V lost 6 bases and J lost 6; bases outside the gene matches: 14.

In its sample, this clonotype was seen many times. The chain joins TRBV7-8 to TRBJ1-1; D may be TRBD1 (5 bases). The CDR3 is 15 residues long. Trimming left V 3 bases short and J 0 bases short, with 11 bases between. Germline-derived CDR1 and CDR2 are SGHVS and FQNEAQ. DNA of the CDR3: TGTGCCAGCAGCTTCCGAACAGGAATGAACACTGAAGCTTTCTTT. It specifies CASSFRTGMNTEAFF.